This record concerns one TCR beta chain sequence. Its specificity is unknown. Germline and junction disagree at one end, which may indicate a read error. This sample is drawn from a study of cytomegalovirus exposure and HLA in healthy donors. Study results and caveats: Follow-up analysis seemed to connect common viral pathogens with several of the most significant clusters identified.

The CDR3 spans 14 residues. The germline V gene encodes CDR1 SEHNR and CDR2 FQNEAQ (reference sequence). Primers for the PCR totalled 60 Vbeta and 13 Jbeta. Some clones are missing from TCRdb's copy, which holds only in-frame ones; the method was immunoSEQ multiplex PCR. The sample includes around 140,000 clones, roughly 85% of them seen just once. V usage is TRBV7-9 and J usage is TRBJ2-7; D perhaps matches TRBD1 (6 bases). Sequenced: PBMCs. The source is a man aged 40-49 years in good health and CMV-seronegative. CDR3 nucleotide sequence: TGTGCCAGCACCTTAGGGGACATCGCAGGCGAGCAGTACTTC. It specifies CASTLGDIAGEQYF.